Listed below are T cell receptor beta chains from one sample, sequenced in a study of radiation and T cells in renal cell carcinoma. Profiling relied on immunoSEQ multiplex PCR, and the TCRdb table lists in-frame clones only, not all of them. The sample has some 97,000 clones; more than 65% are singletons. The sequences come from blood, collected from a patient whose treatment included radiotherapy and nephrectomy. The receptors come from a man in his sixties with renal cell carcinoma. Each CDR3 is given with its conserved first and last residue. The order of the fields is clone size, V gene, J gene, D gene, CDR3 protein, CDR3 DNA. A D gene is named only where the DNA matches it firmly. Clone size appears in some rows only: once, few, many, or a class for an expanded clone.

once	TRBV28	TRBJ2-1	NA	CASGINEQFF	TGTGCCAGCGGAATCAATGAGCAGTTCTTC
NA	TRBV2	TRBJ2-2	TRBD2	CASTASGSPNTGELFF	TGTGCCAGCACTGCTAGCGGGTCCCCGAACACCGGGGAGCTGTTTTTT
NA	TRBV29-1	TRBJ2-7	NA	CSVERGPYEQYF	TGCAGCGTTGAGCGGGGACCCTACGAGCAGTACTTC
NA	TRBV19	TRBJ2-2	NA	CASRTGLTGELFF	TGTGCCAGTAGAACAGGACTCACCGGGGAGCTGTTTTTT
NA	TRBV11-2	TRBJ2-1	TRBD2	CASSLGLAGTHNEQFF	TGTGCCAGCAGCTTAGGACTAGCGGGAACCCACAATGAGCAGTTCTTC
NA	TRBV10-3	TRBJ2-3	TRBD2	CAISGAGGFTDTQYF	TGTGCCATCAGTGGGGCGGGAGGCTTCACAGATACGCAGTATTTT
NA	TRBV5-1	TRBJ2-1	NA	CASSLAGREQFF	TGCGCCAGCAGCTTGGCCGGCAGGGAGCAGTTCTTC
NA	TRBV19	TRBJ2-5	NA	CASSPSGAKRETQYF	TGTGCCAGTAGCCCTTCGGGGGCTAAGAGAGAGACCCAGTACTTC
medium-sized	TRBV7-9	TRBJ1-1	NA	CATLNRRAGTEAFF	TGTGCCACCCTCAACCGTAGGGCTGGCACTGAAGCTTTCTTT
NA	TRBV5-6	TRBJ2-5	TRBD2	CASSLTSGASETQYF	TGTGCCAGCAGCTTGACTAGCGGGGCATCAGAGACCCAGTACTTC
NA	TRBV10-3	TRBJ2-4	TRBD2	CAISESGLAGGVNIQYF	TGTGCCATCAGTGAGTCGGGACTAGCGGGAGGTGTAAACATTCAGTACTTC
NA	TRBV9	TRBJ2-1	NA	CASSVVSGSYNEQFF	TGTGCCAGCAGCGTAGTAAGCGGCTCCTACAATGAGCAGTTCTTC
NA	TRBV7-2	TRBJ2-1	NA	CASSLASRASYNEQFF	TGTGCCAGCAGCTTAGCTAGCAGGGCCTCCTACAATGAGCAGTTCTTC
NA	TRBV5-1	TRBJ2-1	NA	CASSSRLRQPLHNEQFF	TGCGCCAGCAGCTCCCGACTTAGACAGCCGCTACACAATGAGCAGTTCTTC
NA	TRBV13	TRBJ2-7	TRBD2	CASSLRSSGNYEQYF	TGTGCCAGCAGCTTAAGGTCTAGCGGGAATTACGAGCAGTACTTC
once	TRBV27	TRBJ2-6	NA	CASSLSSHGLGANVLTF	TGTGCCAGCAGTTTAAGTTCTCATGGTTTGGGGGCCAACGTCCTGACTTTC
NA	TRBV27	TRBJ2-7	NA	CASSLSGRPPGAYEQYF	TGTGCCAGCAGTTTATCGGGGCGGCCACCCGGGGCCTACGAGCAGTACTTC
NA	TRBV30	TRBJ1-4	NA	CAWSVRGFEKLFF	TGTGCCTGGAGTGTACGTGGGTTTGAAAAACTGTTTTTT
NA	TRBV6-1	TRBJ2-1	NA	CASSASTGSYNEQFF	TGTGCCAGCAGTGCGAGTACTGGCTCCTACAATGAGCAGTTCTTC
NA	TRBV29-1	TRBJ1-1	NA	CSASADTEAFF	TGCAGCGCCTCAGCGGACACTGAAGCTTTCTTT
NA	TRBV19	TRBJ1-4	TRBD1	CASSISGQPNEKLFF	TGTGCCAGTAGTATTTCGGGACAGCCTAATGAAAAACTGTTTTTT
NA	TRBV5-4	TRBJ2-7	NA	CASSLEPGKSYEQYF	TGTGCCAGCAGCTTGGAACCAGGGAAGTCCTACGAGCAGTACTTC
NA	TRBV4-1	TRBJ2-3	TRBD2	CASSQVLAGDVPSTDTQYF	TGCGCCAGCAGCCAGGTACTAGCGGGAGACGTTCCTAGCACAGATACGCAGTATTTT
NA	TRBV30	TRBJ2-3	NA	CAWSEGLKDTQYF	TGTGCCTGGAGTGAAGGCCTGAAAGATACGCAGTATTTT
few	TRBV5-1	TRBJ1-1	NA	CASSLSRVNTEAFF	TGCGCCAGCAGCTTGTCCCGGGTGAACACTGAAGCTTTCTTT
NA	TRBV7-9	TRBJ2-1	NA	CASSSSGQIYNEQFF	TGTGCCAGCAGCTCAAGCGGGCAAATTTACAATGAGCAGTTCTTC
NA	TRBV27	TRBJ2-5	NA	CASSLRASSPIRQETQYF	TGTGCCAGCAGTTTAAGGGCTAGCTCCCCAATTCGCCAAGAGACCCAGTACTTC
NA	TRBV6-5	TRBJ1-2	NA	CASSAGGGYTF	TGTGCCAGCAGTGCGGGGGGAGGCTACACCTTC
NA	TRBV5-1	TRBJ2-1	TRBD2	CASSLGDRLAGEAEQFF	TGCGCCAGCAGCTTGGGCGACAGGCTAGCGGGAGAGGCCGAGCAGTTCTTC
NA	TRBV10-3	TRBJ2-6	NA	CAISSAVSGANVLTF	TGTGCCATCAGTAGCGCGGTCTCTGGGGCCAACGTCCTGACTTTC
NA	TRBV7-9	TRBJ2-7	NA	CASSIQVSYEQYF	TGTGCCAGCAGCATACAGGTATCCTACGAGCAGTACTTC